This T cell receptor (beta chain) was recorded in a study of T-cell reconstitution after alpha-beta-depleted transplantation in children. CDR1 and CDR2 from the germline V gene are LGHNA and YNFKEQ. V lost 0 bases, J lost 1 base, and 13 bases lay in between. The length of the CDR3 is 16 residues. Using unique molecular identifiers, the investigators prepared the TCRbeta library. Using its own MiXCR run on the PCR reads, TCRdb lists one record per CDR3 protein. The sample has about 540,000 distinct CDR3 sequences, approximately 16% seen once; the top ten hold approximately 3%. The sample in question was PBMCs from the stem cell graft donor, obtained from the stem cell graft. V is TRBV4-2 and J is TRBJ2-7; D might be TRBD1 or TRBD2, each matching 5 bases. The TCR comes from a human donor who donated a stem cell graft to a child with acute lymphoblastic leukemia. In DNA form, the CDR3 reads TGTGCCAGCAGCCAAGAGAGGGACGTACGGTCCTACGAGCAGTACTTC. Encoded protein: CASSQERDVRSYEQYF.